The following is a T cell receptor (beta chain) sequence with its context. What it binds is unknown. The CDR3 runs to 12 residues. V was shortened by 3 bases and J by 7 bases, with 9 bases between the two germline ends. Germline lookup yields CDR1 SGHAT and CDR2 FQNNGV. The data stem from a study of T cells after yellow fever vaccination. Overall study findings and caveats: Clonotypes shared by both compartments, CD4 and CD8, made up a small share.

In making TCR cDNA, 5'RACE template switching added a universal primer site and UMIs to it. One entry per CDR3 protein, called by TCRdb with MiXCR from the 5' RACE reads. The sample carries 300,000 to 400,000 distinct CDR3 sequences, 8.7% recorded once. This receptor was identified in a man in his late teens or twenties who received the YFV17D yellow fever vaccine. Specimen: PBMCs, collected on the day of the first yellow fever vaccination. The chain has TRBV11-2 and TRBJ1-1, with a weak D call TRBD1 (6 bases). CDR3 nucleotide sequence: TGTGCCAGCAGCTTTCAGGGGAGTGAAGCTTTCTTT. Translated, it gives CASSFQGSEAFF.